Below are 20 T cell receptor beta chains sequenced from a single sample in a study of T-cell reconstitution after alpha-beta-depleted transplantation in children. Preparation of the TCRbeta library involved a method that used unique molecular identifiers. TCRdb passed the PCR reads through MiXCR, listing each CDR3 protein once. The sample holds around 450,000 distinct CDR3 sequences; about a sixth are singletons and the top ten take around 30%. The specimen comprised PBMCs, mostly from graft donor cells, sampled 360 days after TCRalphabeta/CD19-depleted stem cell transplant. The receptors shown here come from a boy under two years old who had a stem cell transplant for Wiskott-Aldrich syndrome, so the T cells may come from the graft donor.

This clonotype has just a few counts. This chain uses TRBV12-3 or TRBV12-4 with TRBJ2-1; 13 nucleotides line up with TRBD2. V dropped 3 bases and J dropped 8; count of bases not matched to a gene: 19. The CDR3 spans 20 residues. CDR3 DNA sequence: TGTGCCAGCAGTTTCGGCCTTCCCTTCACTAGCGGGGGGGCGAAATATGAGCAGTTCTTC. Residues: CASSFGLPFTSGGAKYEQFF.

Many counts were recorded for this clonotype. V usage is TRBV5-1 and J usage is TRBJ1-1; perhaps TRBD1 as D (6 bases). With 0 bases removed from V and 0 bases from J, the gap between germline ends came to 12 bases. The V gene's germline CDR1 is SGHRS and CDR2 YFSETQ. The CDR3 contains 16 residues. The CDR3 nucleotides are TGCGCCAGCAGCTTGGCCTTCGGGACACTGAACACTGAAGCTTTCTTT. It specifies CASSLAFGTLNTEAFF.

The rearrangement links TRBV18 to TRBJ2-5; no clear D. Germline CDR1 is KGHSH and CDR2 is LQKENI. The CDR3 is 12 residues long. Trimming left V 5 bases short and J 5 bases short, with 9 bases between. The CDR3 sequence is CASSESRETQYF. CDR3 DNA sequence: TGTGCCAGCTCAGAATCCCGGGAGACCCAGTACTTC.

This sequence joins TRBV12-3 or TRBV12-4 and TRBJ1-1; D unresolved. This CDR3 region has 18 residues. CDR3 amino acids: CTLSLALRGGSMNTEAFF. The CDR3 nucleotides read TGTACCCTCAGTTTAGCGCTTAGAGGCGGTTCCATGAACACTGAAGCTTTCTTT.

This clonotype occurred a few times. This chain links TRBV12-3 or TRBV12-4 with TRBJ1-1; TRBD1 matches 7 bases. V trimming: 3 bases; J trimming: 5 bases; junction bases outside the gene matches: 3. The CDR3 totals 13 residues. DNA for the CDR3: TGTGCCAGCAGTTTTGCACAGGGGACTGAAGCTTTCTTT. Translated: CASSFAQGTEAFF.

The CDR3 spells CASRSQGHNSPLHF. The CDR3 bases are TGTGCCAGCAGATCGCAGGGGCACAATTCACCCCTCCACTTT. The chain couples TRBV25-1 to TRBJ1-6; weak D call: TRBD1 (6 bases). Between the trimmed V and J ends, which lost 6 bases and 7 bases, there was a span of 13 bases. The germline V gene encodes CDR1 MGHDK and CDR2 SYGVNS. The CDR3 length is 14 residues.

This clonotype was recorded at least ten times. The chain carries TRBV12-3 or TRBV12-4 and TRBJ2-3, with D perhaps matching TRBD1 (5 bases). The CDR3 is 15 amino acids. Trimming stripped 3 bases from V and 3 bases from J, with 13 bases between. The CDR3: CASSFAGKGTDTQYF. The CDR3 coding sequence is TGTGCCAGCAGTTTCGCAGGGAAGGGAACAGATACGCAGTATTTT.

The J gene is TRBJ1-2, the V gene TRBV18; 12 bases match TRBD1. This CDR3 has 15 amino acids. The V and J ends lost 3 bases and 6 bases, in that order; junction bases with no gene match: 5. Germline V gives CDR1 KGHSH, CDR2 LQKENI. The CDR3, as DNA: TGTGCCAGCTCACCCCGGGGACAGGGGGCAAATGGCTACACCTTC. Encoded protein: CASSPRGQGANGYTF. Drawing the rest from reference TRBV18 and TRBJ1-2, the complete variable domain is NAGVMQNPRHLVRRRGQEARLRCSPMKGHSHVYWYRQLPEEGLKFMVYLQKENIIDESGMPKERFSAEFPKEGPSILRIQQVVRGDSAAYFCASSPRGQGANGYTFGSGTRLTVV.

This chain uses TRBV10-3 with TRBJ2-7; D remains ambiguous. V lost 10 bases and J 5 bases, leaving 12 bases between the germline ends. Germline CDR1 reads ENHRY; CDR2 reads SYGVKD. This CDR3 is 11 amino acids long. Here the CDR3 DNA reads TGTGCCACCCAGGCTTCCCACGAGCAGTACTTC. Translating gives CATQASHEQYF.

There are many counts of this clonotype. V gene TRBV11-2 combines with J gene TRBJ1-2; D gene uncertain. The CDR3 contains 14 residues. V lost 3 bases and J lost 5, with 13 bases in between. Germline V gives CDR1 SGHAT, CDR2 FQNNGV. The CDR3 spells CASSFGTGKYGYTF. CDR3 coding DNA: TGTGCCAGCAGCTTTGGAACGGGGAAATATGGCTACACCTTC.

The V gene is TRBV5-1, the J gene TRBJ2-7; 8 bases agree with TRBD2. The CDR3 is 16 amino acids. Germline V gene lookup returns CDR1 SGHRS and CDR2 YFSETQ. The V gene end was trimmed by 5 bases and the J gene end by 0 bases; junction bases not matched to a gene: 10. CDR3 sequence: CASRAPLAGGSYEQYF. The CDR3 DNA is TGCGCCAGCAGGGCCCCCTTGGCGGGGGGCTCCTACGAGCAGTACTTC.

This clonotype showed up just a few times. The rearrangement joins TRBV29-1 to TRBJ2-1; D gene uncertain. Deletions cut 3 bases from V and 0 bases from J, with 9 bases between. This CDR3 has 14 amino acids. The germline V gene encodes CDR1 SQVTM and CDR2 ANQGSEA. This CDR3 reads CSVESFLSYNEQFF. In DNA form, the CDR3 reads TGCAGCGTTGAGAGCTTCCTCTCCTACAATGAGCAGTTCTTC.

This clonotype has just a few counts. This rearrangement joins TRBV10-3 to TRBJ2-7; D gene uncertain. The CDR3 contains 16 residues. The germline gives CDR1 ENHRY, CDR2 SYGVKD. The V and J ends lost 0 bases and 3 bases respectively, with 15 bases between them. The DNA for the CDR3 is TGTGCCATCAGTGAGTCGACCCCCGGACGGCGCTACGAGCAGTACTTC. Translated, it gives CAISESTPGRRYEQYF.

This clonotype was seen more than once but under ten times. The genes are TRBV29-1 and TRBJ2-3; the D is unclear. This CDR3 spans 13 amino acids. From germline, CDR1 is SQVTM and CDR2 ANQGSEA. The germline V and J ends were trimmed by 4 bases and 0 bases, with 8 bases remaining between them. CDR3 coding DNA: TGCAGCGTTGGACATCGGAGCACAGATACGCAGTATTTT. This translates into CSVGHRSTDTQYF.

A few counts support this clonotype. The rearrangement links TRBV4-3 to TRBJ2-1; the match to TRBD2 covers 7 bases. Unmatched junction bases numbered 5, after V lost 3 bases and J lost 0 bases. The CDR3 consists of 16 residues. Germline V gene data show CDR1 as LGHNA and CDR2 as YSLEER. The CDR3 loop is CASSQALAGSYNEQFF. The CDR3, as DNA: TGCGCCAGCAGCCAGGCGTTAGCGGGCTCCTACAATGAGCAGTTCTTC.

There are a few counts of this clonotype. The V gene is TRBV12-3 or TRBV12-4, the J gene TRBJ2-5, with 8 bases lining up with TRBD1. J was trimmed by 5 bases and V by 5 bases; bases with no gene match: 19. The CDR3 contains 18 residues. This CDR3 reads CASSRGNTPDRVWETQYF. The DNA of the CDR3 is TGTGCCAGCAGTCGGGGCAATACCCCGGACAGGGTTTGGGAGACCCAGTACTTC.

The genes are TRBV7-2 and TRBJ1-1; D is ambiguous. Germline V lookup: CDR1 SGHTA, CDR2 FQGNSA. V shed 6 bases and J shed 1 base, with 9 bases lying between them. The CDR3 contains 13 residues. The CDR3 DNA follows: TGTGCCAGCAGACGGACTCGGAACACTGAAGCTTTCTTT. This codes for CASRRTRNTEAFF.

The rearrangement links TRBV5-1 to TRBJ2-3; TRBD1 matches 7 bases. There are 14 residues in the CDR3. Germline loops: CDR1 SGHRS, CDR2 YFSETQ. V was clipped by 5 bases and J by 4 bases; unmatched bases: 7. CDR3 sequence: CASSAETGSDTQYF. CDR3 nucleotides: TGCGCCAGCAGTGCCGAGACAGGGTCAGATACGCAGTATTTT.

V gene TRBV20-1 combines with J gene TRBJ2-3; D remains ambiguous. Germline V lookup: CDR1 DFQATT, CDR2 SNEGSKA (reference sequence). Deletions cut 3 bases from V and 3 bases from J, with 10 bases between. The CDR3 loop spans 13 amino acids. This CDR3 reads CSARLGGTDTQYF. The CDR3 DNA follows: TGCAGTGCTAGGTTAGGTGGGACAGATACGCAGTATTTT.

V is TRBV25-1 and J is TRBJ2-5; D tentatively fits TRBD1 or TRBD2 (7 bases each). CDR1 is MGHDK and CDR2 is SYGVNS in the germline V gene. This CDR3 contains 16 residues. Trimming pared 5 bases from V and 5 bases from J, leaving 21 bases between. CDR3 protein: CASSSLRQGGTETQYF. The CDR3 coding sequence is TGTGCCAGCAGTTCCCTACGACAGGGAGGGACTGAGACCCAGTACTTC.